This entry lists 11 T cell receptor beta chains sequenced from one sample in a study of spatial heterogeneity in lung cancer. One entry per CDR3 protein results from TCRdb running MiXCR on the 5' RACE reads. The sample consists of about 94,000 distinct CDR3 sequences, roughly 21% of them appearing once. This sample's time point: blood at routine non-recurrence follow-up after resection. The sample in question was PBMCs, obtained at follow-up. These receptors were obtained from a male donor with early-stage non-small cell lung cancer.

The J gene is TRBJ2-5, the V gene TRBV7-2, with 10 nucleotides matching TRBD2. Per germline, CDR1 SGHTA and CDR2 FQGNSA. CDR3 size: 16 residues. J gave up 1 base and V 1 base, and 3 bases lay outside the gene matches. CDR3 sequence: CASSLGLAGAQETQYF. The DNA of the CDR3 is TGTGCCAGCAGCTTAGGGCTAGCGGGGGCCCAAGAGACCCAGTACTTC.

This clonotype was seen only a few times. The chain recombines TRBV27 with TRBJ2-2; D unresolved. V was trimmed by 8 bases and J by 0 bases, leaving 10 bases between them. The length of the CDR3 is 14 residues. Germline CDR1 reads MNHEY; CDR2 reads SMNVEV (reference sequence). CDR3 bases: TGTGCCAGCTCGTTAGGTTCGAACACCGGGGAGCTGTTTTTT. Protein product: CASSLGSNTGELFF.

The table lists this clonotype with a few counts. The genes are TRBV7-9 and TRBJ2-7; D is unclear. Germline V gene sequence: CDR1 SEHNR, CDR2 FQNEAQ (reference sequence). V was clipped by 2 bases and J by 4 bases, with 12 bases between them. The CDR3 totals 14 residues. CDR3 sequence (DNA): TGTGCCAGCAGCTTAAGAGTTGAGGATTACGAGCAGTACGTC. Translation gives CASSLRVEDYEQYV.

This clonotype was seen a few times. CDR3 region: CASSYQRPGTEAFF. In nucleotides, the CDR3 is TGTGCCAGCAGTTATCAAAGGCCGGGCACTGAAGCTTTCTTT. The chain uses TRBV6-5 and TRBJ1-1, with D hard to call. The CDR3 is made up of 14 amino acids. The V end was cut by 3 bases, the J end by 4 bases, with 12 bases between. CDR1 is MNHEY and CDR2 is SVGAGI in the germline V gene.

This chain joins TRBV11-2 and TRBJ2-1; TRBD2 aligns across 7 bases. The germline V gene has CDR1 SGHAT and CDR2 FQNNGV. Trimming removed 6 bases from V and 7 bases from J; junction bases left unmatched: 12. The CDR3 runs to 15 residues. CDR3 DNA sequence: TGTGCCAGCAGGTTCGTGTTGCTAGCGGATAATGAGCAGTTCTTC. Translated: CASRFVLLADNEQFF.

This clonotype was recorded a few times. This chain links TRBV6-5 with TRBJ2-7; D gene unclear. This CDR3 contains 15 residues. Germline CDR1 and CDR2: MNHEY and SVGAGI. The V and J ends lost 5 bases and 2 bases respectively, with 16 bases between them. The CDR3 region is CASSPGQPTAYEQYF. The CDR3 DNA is TGTGCCAGCAGTCCCGGCCAGCCGACCGCCTACGAGCAGTACTTC.

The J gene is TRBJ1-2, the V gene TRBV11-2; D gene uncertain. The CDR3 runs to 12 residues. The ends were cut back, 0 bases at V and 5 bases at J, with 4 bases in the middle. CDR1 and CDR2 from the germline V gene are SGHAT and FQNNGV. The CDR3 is CASSLEGYGYTF. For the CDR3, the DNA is TGTGCCAGCAGCTTAGAAGGATATGGCTACACCTTC. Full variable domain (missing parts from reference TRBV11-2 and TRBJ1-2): EAGVAQSPRYKIIEKRQSVAFWCNPISGHATLYWYQQILGQGPKLLIQFQNNGVVDDSQLPKDRFSAERLKGVDSTLKIQPAKLEDSAVYLCASSLEGYGYTFGSGTRLTVV.

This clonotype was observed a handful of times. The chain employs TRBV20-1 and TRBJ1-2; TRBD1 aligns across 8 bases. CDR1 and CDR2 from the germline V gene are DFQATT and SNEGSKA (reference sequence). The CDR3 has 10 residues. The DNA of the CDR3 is TGCAGGGCAGGGGGCAGTGGCTACACCTTC. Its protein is CRAGGSGYTF.

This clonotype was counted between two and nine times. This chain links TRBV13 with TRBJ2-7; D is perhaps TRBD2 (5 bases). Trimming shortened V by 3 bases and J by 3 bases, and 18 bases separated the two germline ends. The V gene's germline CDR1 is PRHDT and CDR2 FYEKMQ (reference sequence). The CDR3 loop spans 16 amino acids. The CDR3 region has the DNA TGTGCCAGCAGCTTCTCCCCTATTCCCCGGGACTACGAGCAGTACGTC. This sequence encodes CASSFSPIPRDYEQYV.

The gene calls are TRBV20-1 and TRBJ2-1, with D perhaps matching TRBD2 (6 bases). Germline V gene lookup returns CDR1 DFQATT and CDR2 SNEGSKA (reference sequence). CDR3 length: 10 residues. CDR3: CSGGPYEQFF. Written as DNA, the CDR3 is TGCAGCGGAGGGCCCTATGAGCAGTTCTTC.

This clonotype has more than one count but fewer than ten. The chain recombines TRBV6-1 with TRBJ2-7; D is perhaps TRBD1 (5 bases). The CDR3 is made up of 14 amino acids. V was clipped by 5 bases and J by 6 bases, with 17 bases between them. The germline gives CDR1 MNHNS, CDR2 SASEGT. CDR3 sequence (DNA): TGTGCCAGCAGTAACCGGACACCCCTGGGCGAGCAGTACTTC. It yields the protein CASSNRTPLGEQYF.